Presented here are 9 T cell receptor beta chains from one specimen sequenced in a study of T-cell reconstitution after alpha-beta-depleted transplantation in children. General study findings and limits: T-cell counts and diversity were attributed mostly to newly produced T cells one year after transplant.

TCRbeta library preparation incorporated unique molecular identifiers. Using its own MiXCR run on the PCR reads, TCRdb lists one record per CDR3 protein. Of approximately 300,000 distinct CDR3 sequences detected, nearly 8% appear once; the ten largest clones hold over 7.5%. Antigens for these TCRs are unknown. The input for sequencing was peripheral blood, taken 360 days after TCRalphabeta/CD19-depleted stem cell transplant. The receptors stem from a female patient between 2 and 15 years old who had a stem cell transplant for Fanconi anemia, so the T cells may come from the graft donor.

Worth noting for this clonotype: Because it lacks the conserved phenylalanine or tryptophan at the end, this CDR3 is likely a read error. This chain connects TRBV7-9 to TRBJ2-7; 9 nucleotides match TRBD2. The J segment lost 3 bases and the V segment lost 1 base, leaving 10 bases of the junction unmatched. The germline gives CDR1 SEHNR, CDR2 FQNEAQ (reference sequence). This CDR3 contains 17 residues. CDR3 sequence: CASSLVFSASGIYEQYY. CDR3 bases: TGTGCCAGCAGCTTAGTTTTCTCCGCTAGCGGGATCTACGAGCAGTACTAC.

This clonotype came up many times. The chain recombines TRBV5-1 with TRBJ2-2; D not certain. The V gene's germline CDR1 is SGHRS and CDR2 YFSETQ. There are 14 residues in the CDR3. V was shortened by 5 bases and J by 6 bases, with 14 bases between the two germline ends. The CDR3 here is CASSPESASGELFF. The CDR3 bases are TGCGCCAGCAGTCCCGAGTCGGCGTCCGGGGAGCTGTTTTTT.

At least ten counts were recorded for this clonotype. The chain is built from TRBV28 and TRBJ2-4, with D unresolved. Germline V gives CDR1 MDHEN, CDR2 SYDVKM. V was pared by 3 bases and J by 7 bases, with 13 bases between. This CDR3 region has 14 residues. CDR3 loop: CASSLWEGSNIQYF. The CDR3 DNA is TGTGCCAGCAGTTTGTGGGAAGGGTCGAACATTCAGTACTTC.

In this sample, this clonotype turned up once. The chain uses TRBV6-1 and TRBJ2-7; perhaps TRBD1 as D (5 bases). The germline V gene has CDR1 MNHNS and CDR2 SASEGT. There are 14 residues in the CDR3. CDR3 in DNA: TGTGCCAGCAGTACGACACACAGGAACTACGAGCAGAACGTC. This encodes CASSTTHRNYEQNV.

This clonotype was recorded many times. The V and J genes are TRBV20-1 and TRBJ1-2, with D hard to call. The CDR3 loop spans 15 amino acids. V gave up 1 base and J gave up 2 bases, with 14 bases separating them. Germline V gives CDR1 DFQATT, CDR2 SNEGSKA (reference sequence). CDR3 residues: CSARVPRRYNYGYTF. The CDR3, as DNA: TGCAGTGCTAGAGTACCAAGGCGTTACAACTATGGCTACACCTTC.

This clonotype showed up many times. The chain joins TRBV29-1 to TRBJ2-2; 7 bases are a match to TRBD2. V was pared by 3 bases and J by 7 bases, with 8 bases of the junction left unmatched. The CDR3 has 14 residues. The V gene's germline CDR1 is SQVTM and CDR2 ANQGSEA. CDR3 region: CSVDDAGEFGELFF. In DNA form, the CDR3 reads TGCAGCGTTGACGATGCGGGGGAGTTCGGGGAGCTGTTTTTT.

In this sample, this clonotype turned up many times. This chain joins TRBV29-1 and TRBJ1-2; 9 bases align to TRBD1. V lost 4 bases, J lost 6 bases, and 6 bases stayed unmatched. The CDR3 contains 13 residues. Germline V CDR1 and CDR2: SQVTM, ANQGSEA. The CDR3 loop reads CSVAPGQGDGYTF. The CDR3 DNA reads TGCAGCGTTGCACCGGGACAGGGTGATGGCTACACCTTC.

Only a few counts were recorded for this clonotype. The CDR3 coding sequence is TGTGCCAGCAGCTCCGACAGGCTCCAAGAGACCCAGTACTTC. Translation gives CASSSDRLQETQYF. The chain links TRBV7-3 to TRBJ2-5; possibly TRBD1 for D (6 bases). Trimming took 4 bases from V and 1 from J, leaving 10 bases between them. The CDR3 is made up of 14 amino acids. CDR1 is SGHTA and CDR2 is FQGTGA in the germline V gene. The full variable domain, its missing parts supplied by reference TRBV7-3 and TRBJ2-5, is GAGVSQTPSNKVTEKGKYVELRCDPISGHTALYWYRQSLGQGPEFLIYFQGTGAADDSGLPNDRFFAVRPEGSVSTLKIQRTERGDSAVYLCASSSDRLQETQYFGPGTRLLVL.

This clonotype was recorded many times. The V call is TRBV29-1, the J call TRBJ1-1; tentative D call: TRBD1 (5 bases). Trimming shortened V by 4 bases and J by 1 base, and 10 bases separated the two germline ends. CDR1 SQVTM and CDR2 ANQGSEA come from the germline V gene. CDR3 length equals 13 residues. CDR3 protein: CSVVRGPNTEAFF. CDR3 bases: TGCAGCGTTGTAAGGGGCCCGAACACTGAAGCTTTCTTT.